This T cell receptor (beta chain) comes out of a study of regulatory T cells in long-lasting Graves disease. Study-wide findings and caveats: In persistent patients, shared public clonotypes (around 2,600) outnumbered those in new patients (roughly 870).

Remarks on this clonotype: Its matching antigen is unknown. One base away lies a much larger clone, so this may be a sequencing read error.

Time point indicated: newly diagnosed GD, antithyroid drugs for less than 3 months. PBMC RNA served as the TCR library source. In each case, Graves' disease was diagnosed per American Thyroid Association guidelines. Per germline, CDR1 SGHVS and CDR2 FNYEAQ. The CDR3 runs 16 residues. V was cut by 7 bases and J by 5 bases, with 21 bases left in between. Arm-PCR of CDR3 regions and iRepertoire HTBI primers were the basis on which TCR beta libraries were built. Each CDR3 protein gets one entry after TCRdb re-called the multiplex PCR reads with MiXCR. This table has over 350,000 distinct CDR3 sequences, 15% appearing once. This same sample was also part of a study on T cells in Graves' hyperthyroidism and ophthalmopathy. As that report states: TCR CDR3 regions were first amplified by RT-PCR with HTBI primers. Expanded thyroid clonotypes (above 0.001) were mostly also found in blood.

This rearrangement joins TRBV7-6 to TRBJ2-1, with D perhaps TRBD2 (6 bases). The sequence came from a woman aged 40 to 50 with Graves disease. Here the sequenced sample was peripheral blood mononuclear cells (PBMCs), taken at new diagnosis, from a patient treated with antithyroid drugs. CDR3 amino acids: CASNISSGTGDNEQFF. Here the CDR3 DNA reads TGTGCCAGCAACATTTCCTCCGGGACTGGTGACAATGAGCAGTTCTTC.